One and the same sample provided the 23 T cell receptor beta chains below, sequenced in a study of blood T cell repertoires in COVID-19. TCRdb's table, derived via immunoSEQ multiplex PCR, lists solely in-frame clones and lacks some. The sample records approximately 100,000 clones, roughly nine tenths being singletons. Sample: peripheral blood. Receptors were obtained from a human donor in a cohort sampled during active COVID-19.

The rearrangement links TRBV27 to TRBJ1-1, with D possibly being TRBD1 (6 bases). Deletions cut 5 bases from V and 5 bases from J, with 21 bases between. Germline values: CDR1 MNHEY, CDR2 SMNVEV (reference sequence). There are 16 residues in the CDR3. CDR3 sequence: CASSPQGGGRQTEAFF. The CDR3 DNA reads as TGTGCCAGCAGTCCCCAAGGGGGGGGCAGACAGACTGAAGCTTTCTTT.

The V and J genes are TRBV28 and TRBJ2-1, with D unresolved. Germline V gene data show CDR1 as MDHEN and CDR2 as SYDVKM. Trimming shortened V by 4 bases and J by 0 bases, and 19 bases separated the two germline ends. The CDR3 consists of 18 residues. In nucleotides, the CDR3 is TGTGCCAGCAGTTCTTTCCCTTTAACTCCCGGCTCCTACAATGAGCAGTTCTTC. Encoded protein: CASSSFPLTPGSYNEQFF.

The rearrangement links TRBV4-3 to TRBJ1-6; D is uncertain. The CDR3 runs to 16 residues. The V and J ends lost 0 bases and 0 bases respectively, with 6 bases between them. Germline V CDR1 and CDR2: LGHNA, YSLEER. CDR3 protein: CASSQEVSSYNSPLHF. DNA for the CDR3: TGCGCCAGCAGCCAAGAAGTTAGCTCCTATAATTCACCCCTCCACTTT.

The J gene is TRBJ1-5, the V gene TRBV27; no clear D. This CDR3 has 14 amino acids. Per the germline V gene, CDR1 is MNHEY and CDR2 is SMNVEV (reference sequence). Between the trimmed V and J ends, which lost 7 bases and 4 bases, there was a span of 14 bases. The CDR3 DNA follows: TGTGCCAGCAAGCAGGCGGGGAATAATCAGCCCCAGCATTTT. This codes for CASKQAGNNQPQHF.

This clone was seen just once. This rearrangement joins TRBV5-6 to TRBJ1-3; 7 bases fit TRBD1. The CDR3 loop spans 14 amino acids. V lost 5 bases to trimming and J lost 2 bases; unmatched junction nucleotides: 4. Germline assignment: CDR1 SGHDT and CDR2 YYEEEE. CDR3 DNA: TGTGCCAGCAGATTAAGGGGGCCTGGAAACACCATATATTTT. Translating gives CASRLRGPGNTIYF. The entire variable domain, with the rest obtained from reference TRBV5-6 and TRBJ1-3, is as follows: DAGVTQSPTHLIKTRGQQVTLRCSPKSGHDTVSWYQQALGQGPQFIFQYYEEEERQRGNFPDRFSGHQFPNYSSELNVNALLLGDSALYLCASRLRGPGNTIYFGEGSWLTVV.

The gene calls are TRBV6-1 and TRBJ2-3; unclear D gene. V lost 3 bases, J lost 4 bases, and 14 bases lay in between. There are 15 residues in the CDR3. CDR1 and CDR2 from the germline V gene are MNHNS and SASEGT. For the CDR3, the DNA is TGTGCCAGCAGTGACCTAGGAAAAGGTTCAGATACGCAGTATTTT. Translated, it gives CASSDLGKGSDTQYF.

The chain couples TRBV7-8 to TRBJ2-5; D is unclear. The CDR3 is 15 residues long. The germline gives CDR1 SGHVS, CDR2 FQNEAQ. Trimming left V 5 bases short and J 0 bases short, with 13 bases between. The CDR3 spells CASSLLAKYQETQYF. The CDR3, as DNA: TGTGCCAGCAGCCTGCTGGCCAAGTACCAAGAGACCCAGTACTTC.

The J gene is TRBJ2-3, the V gene TRBV10-2; 13 nucleotides line up with TRBD2. The V gene end was trimmed by 4 bases and the J gene end by 6 bases; junction bases not matched to a gene: 4. Germline V gene sequence: CDR1 WSHSY, CDR2 SAAADI. The CDR3 is 15 residues long. DNA for the CDR3: TGCGCCAGCAGTGTTGGACTAGCGGGAGCCGATACGCAGTATTTT. Amino acids: CASSVGLAGADTQYF.

CDR3 sequence reads: CASGLAGGRNEQFF. CDR3 in DNA: TGTGCTAGTGGCCTAGCGGGAGGGCGCAATGAGCAGTTCTTC. This chain connects TRBV12-5 to TRBJ2-1; 12 bases map to TRBD2. CDR3 size: 14 residues. The germline CDR1 and CDR2 sequences are LGHNT and FRNRAP. V shed 6 bases, J shed 6 bases, and the junction held 3 bases outside the gene matches.

The chain carries TRBV18 and TRBJ2-7; 8 bases fit TRBD2. The CDR3 sequence is 17 residues long. The V gene end was trimmed by 3 bases and the J gene end by 7 bases; junction bases not matched to a gene: 17. The germline gives CDR1 KGHSH, CDR2 LQKENI. CDR3 amino acids: CASSPISGSDWREEQYF. For the CDR3, the DNA is TGTGCCAGCTCACCGATAAGCGGGAGTGATTGGAGGGAAGAGCAGTACTTC.

The chain couples TRBV5-1 to TRBJ1-4; possibly TRBD1 for D (5 bases). V lost 0 bases and J 6 bases, leaving 9 bases between the germline ends. Germline lookup yields CDR1 SGHRS and CDR2 YFSETQ. The CDR3 runs 14 residues. For the CDR3, the DNA is TGCGCCAGCAGCTTGGGGCAAGGGGATGAAAAACTGTTTTTT. Protein sequence: CASSLGQGDEKLFF.

This clone was seen more than once but under ten times. The CDR3 DNA follows: TGCAGCGTTGAAGATGGGTTAGCGGGAGAATACAATGAGCAGTTCTTC. Amino acid sequence: CSVEDGLAGEYNEQFF. The rearrangement uses TRBV29-1 and TRBJ2-1, with 9 bases fitting TRBD2. V trimming: 0 bases; J trimming: 4 bases; junction bases outside the gene matches: 7. The length of the CDR3 is 16 residues. Germline lookup yields CDR1 SQVTM and CDR2 ANQGSEA.

This sequence joins TRBV3-1 (or the pseudogene TRBV3-2) and TRBJ1-3; 11 bases agree with TRBD1. With 5 bases clipped from V and 3 bases from J, the junction kept 6 bases outside the gene matches. The CDR3 runs 16 residues. CDR1 is LGHDT, CDR2 YNNKEL, per germline (reference sequence). This CDR3 reads CASSSSDRGLGNTIYF. In DNA form, the CDR3 reads TGTGCCAGCAGCTCTTCGGACAGGGGGCTTGGAAACACCATATATTTT.

The chain links TRBV11-2 to TRBJ1-5; 11 bases align to TRBD1. CDR3 size: 14 residues. Germline V gene lookup returns CDR1 SGHAT and CDR2 FQNNGV. V gave up 3 bases and J gave up 6 bases; unmatched junction bases: 1. CDR3 protein: CASSFGTGGQPQHF. The DNA of the CDR3 is TGTGCCAGCAGCTTCGGGACAGGGGGTCAGCCCCAGCATTTT.

V is TRBV7-2 and J is TRBJ1-1, with D possibly TRBD1 on 5 matching bases. The CDR3 extends over 16 amino acids. V was pared by 5 bases and J by 2 bases, with 18 bases between. The germline CDR1 and CDR2 sequences are SGHTA and FQGNSA. Here the CDR3 reads CASSPVGFDRNTEAFF. In DNA form, the CDR3 reads TGTGCCAGCAGCCCCGTCGGTTTTGACAGAAACACTGAAGCTTTCTTT.

A single count supports this clone. The rearrangement uses TRBV10-2 and TRBJ2-3; 13 bases map to TRBD2. This CDR3 has 15 amino acids. V shed 8 bases and J 5 bases; nucleotides not matched to a gene: 7. From germline, CDR1 is WSHSY and CDR2 SAAADI. CDR3 in DNA: TGCGCCAGCGAGGAACTAGCGGGAGGGGTAGATACGCAGTATTTT. It codes for CASEELAGGVDTQYF.

V gene TRBV5-1 combines with J gene TRBJ2-1, with 7 positions matching TRBD2. With 3 bases clipped from V and 13 bases from J, the junction kept 4 bases outside the gene matches. Germline lookup yields CDR1 SGHRS and CDR2 YFSETQ. This CDR3 comprises 11 residues. This chain's CDR3 is CASSWEGLQFF. CDR3 in DNA: TGCGCCAGCAGCTGGGAGGGGCTACAGTTCTTC.

The V call is TRBV18, the J call TRBJ2-3; no firm D call. Germline-derived CDR1 and CDR2 are KGHSH and LQKENI. This CDR3 region has 13 residues. V dropped 5 bases and J dropped 6 bases, with 12 bases sitting between them. CDR3 bases: TGTGCCAGCTCAAAAACTTTAGAGGATACGCAGTATTTT. This gives the protein CASSKTLEDTQYF.

V usage is TRBV29-1 and J usage is TRBJ1-3, with D possibly being TRBD1 (6 bases). Germline-derived CDR1 and CDR2 are SQVTM and ANQGSEA. With 5 bases removed from V and 0 bases from J, the gap between germline ends came to 8 bases. CDR3 size: 13 residues. The CDR3 DNA follows: TGCAGCGTTCTACAGGGCTCTGGAAACACCATATATTTT. This sequence encodes CSVLQGSGNTIYF.

The rearrangement links TRBV4-1 to TRBJ2-1; 7 nucleotides align to TRBD1. CDR1 and CDR2 from the germline V gene are MGHRA and YSYEKL. This CDR3 spans 16 amino acids. The V segment lost 0 bases and the J segment 9 bases; nucleotides outside the gene matches: 11. In DNA, the CDR3 is TGCGCCAGCAGCCAAGAATTGGGACAGCCTTTTCCTGAGCAGTTCTTC. Its translation: CASSQELGQPFPEQFF.

This chain connects TRBV3-1 (or the pseudogene TRBV3-2) to TRBJ2-3, with TRBD2 matching over 10 bases. Unmatched junction bases numbered 14, after V lost 5 bases and J lost 6 bases. Germline V CDR1 and CDR2: LGHDT, YNNKEL (reference sequence). The CDR3 is 17 amino acids. The CDR3 is CASSTHPGLAVWDTQYF. The CDR3 DNA reads TGTGCCAGCAGCACCCACCCCGGACTAGCGGTGTGGGATACGCAGTATTTT.

This chain connects TRBV4-1 to TRBJ1-4; 7 bases fit TRBD1. The CDR3 runs 15 residues. Germline CDR1 reads MGHRA; CDR2 reads YSYEKL. Germline trimming cut 5 bases from V and 4 bases from J; bases unmatched to any gene: 7. The CDR3 region is CASSDRGTDNEKLFF. Here the CDR3 DNA reads TGCGCCAGCAGCGATAGAGGGACAGATAATGAAAAACTGTTTTTT.

The chain employs TRBV5-8 and TRBJ2-5; the D gene is possibly TRBD2 (6 bases). The V end lost 4 bases, the J end lost 1 base, and 14 bases lay between the germline ends. CDR1 and CDR2 (germline): SGHTS, YDEGEE. This CDR3 spans 15 amino acids. CDR3 in amino acids: CASSRRRDAQETQYF. The CDR3, as DNA: TGTGCCAGCAGCCGGCGGCGGGACGCCCAAGAGACCCAGTACTTC.